Below, 29 T cell receptor beta chains from the same sample are listed, as sequenced in a study of blood T cells in healthy people across ages. PCR was performed a second time for roughly 6 to 12 cycles using a sample-barcoded 5' primer and a J-beta primer mix. In TCRdb, the 5' RACE reads were re-called with MiXCR into one record per CDR3 protein. The sample shows roughly 500,000 distinct CDR3 sequences, approximately 25% of them seen only once. The sample was also reused in another study, on T cells of mothers and their children.

Sequenced: blood. These receptor sequences come from a boy between 5 and 17 years old in good health.

The genes are TRBV28 and TRBJ1-1; D gene unclear. Trimming stripped 3 bases from V and 6 bases from J, with 11 bases between. CDR1 and CDR2 from the germline V gene are MDHEN and SYDVKM. This CDR3 contains 13 residues. The CDR3: CASSFRGRPEAFF. The CDR3 DNA reads TGTGCCAGCAGTTTTCGAGGTCGCCCTGAAGCTTTCTTT.

This clonotype was detected many times. The chain combines TRBV7-2 with TRBJ2-5; D possibly corresponds to TRBD2 (5 bases). This CDR3 has 12 amino acids. CDR1 is SGHTA and CDR2 is FQGNSA in the germline V gene. Between the trimmed V and J ends, which lost 5 bases and 9 bases, there was a span of 13 bases. CDR3 amino acids: CASSPTPGAQYF. CDR3 in DNA: TGTGCCAGCAGCCCAACCCCCGGGGCCCAGTACTTC.

In its sample, this clonotype was seen a few times. The V and J genes are TRBV5-1 and TRBJ2-5, with D tentatively TRBD1 (6 bases). The CDR3 covers 14 residues. Trimming pared 2 bases from V and 3 bases from J, leaving 11 bases between. Germline loops: CDR1 SGHRS, CDR2 YFSETQ. In DNA form, the CDR3 reads TGCGCCAGCAGCTTACAGGGAAACGAAGAGACCCAGTACTTC. Its protein is CASSLQGNEETQYF.

This clonotype came up a few times. This chain connects TRBV27 to TRBJ2-1, with TRBD2 as a possible D gene (5 bases). Per germline, CDR1 MNHEY and CDR2 SMNVEV (reference sequence). V was cut by 6 bases and J by 6 bases, with 12 bases left in between. The CDR3 totals 13 residues. CDR3 region: CASSSLLGNEQFF. The CDR3 DNA reads as TGTGCCAGCAGCTCGTTACTAGGCAATGAGCAGTTCTTC.

The V call is TRBV4-3, the J call TRBJ2-5; 8 nucleotides line up with TRBD2. The better agreement between TRBJ2-7 and the DNA end casts doubt on the J call. This CDR3 has 15 residues. The germline V gene has CDR1 LGHNA and CDR2 YSLEER. CDR3 coding DNA: TGCGCCAGCAGCCAGCGGTCTAGCGGGCTCTACGAGCAGTACTTC. It translates to CASSQRSSGLYEQYF.

This chain connects TRBV27 to TRBJ1-3, with D unresolved. The germline V gene has CDR1 MNHEY and CDR2 SMNVEV (reference sequence). V gave up 5 bases and J gave up 13 bases, with 21 bases separating them. The CDR3 sequence is 14 residues long. CDR3 bases: TGTGCCAGCAGTCTGCAGGCCGGGGAGAGCAGGATATATTTT. Translating gives CASSLQAGESRIYF.

As for this clonotype: The junction departs from germline at one end; a sequencing error may be responsible. The V and J genes are TRBV7-3 and TRBJ2-5; D gene unclear. Germline lookup yields CDR1 SGHTA and CDR2 FQGTGA. The CDR3 is 12 amino acids. CDR3 in DNA: TGTGCCAGCAGGTTAATCGGGGAGACCCAGTACTTC. Amino acids: CASRLIGETQYF.

The rearrangement joins TRBV6-1 to TRBJ2-1; D unclear. The CDR3 totals 12 residues. Germline V gene lookup returns CDR1 MNHNS and CDR2 SASEGT. V was shortened by 2 bases and J by 5 bases, with 4 bases between the two germline ends. The CDR3 coding sequence is TGTGCCAGCAGTGAAATGGACAATGAGCAGTTCTTC. Amino acids: CASSEMDNEQFF.

In this sample, this clonotype turned up once. V is TRBV4-1 and J is TRBJ1-4; 7 bases align to TRBD1. V was pared by 3 bases and J by 8 bases, with 15 bases of the junction left unmatched. The CDR3 has 17 amino acids. Germline V CDR1 and CDR2: MGHRA, YSYEKL. The CDR3 protein is CASSHPWAGTAREKLFF. The CDR3 DNA is TGCGCCAGCAGCCACCCCTGGGCAGGGACAGCCAGAGAAAAACTGTTTTTT.

The CDR3 region is CSVRAGGWAETQYF. The CDR3 nucleotides read TGCAGCGTGAGAGCGGGGGGGTGGGCGGAGACCCAGTACTTC. The J gene is TRBJ2-5, the V gene TRBV29-1, with 10 bases that match TRBD2. With V trimmed by 6 bases and J by 5 bases, 9 bases remained unmatched. The CDR3 is made up of 14 amino acids. The germline gives CDR1 SQVTM, CDR2 ANQGSEA.

The chain links TRBV7-2 to TRBJ1-2; TRBD1 is a possible D gene (5 bases). V was shortened by 1 base and J by 4 bases, with 19 bases between the two germline ends. CDR1 is SGHTA and CDR2 is FQGNSA in the germline V gene. The CDR3 loop spans 17 amino acids. This CDR3 reads CASSLGDSGIRAYGYTF. The CDR3, as DNA: TGTGCCAGCAGCTTAGGGGACTCAGGGATTCGGGCCTATGGCTACACCTTC.

This clonotype has more than one count but fewer than ten. The rearrangement joins TRBV28 to TRBJ1-6; D call uncertain. The CDR3 sequence is 15 residues long. Germline CDR1 reads MDHEN; CDR2 reads SYDVKM. Trimming shortened V by 5 bases and J by 0 bases, and 8 bases separated the two germline ends. The CDR3 is CASSPDNSYNSPLHF. CDR3 bases: TGTGCCAGCAGTCCCGACAACTCCTATAATTCACCCCTCCACTTT.

This sequence joins TRBV7-9 and TRBJ1-1; TRBD1 matches at 7 bases. CDR1 is SEHNR and CDR2 is FQNEAQ in the germline V gene (reference sequence). CDR3 size: 16 residues. The V gene end was trimmed by 4 bases and the J gene end by 7 bases; junction bases not matched to a gene: 15. The CDR3 is CASSSPGQLDGGEAFF. As DNA, the CDR3 is TGTGCCAGCAGCTCACCGGGACAGCTGGACGGGGGTGAAGCTTTCTTT.

V gene TRBV4-1 combines with J gene TRBJ2-1; 10 bases match TRBD2. The V gene end was trimmed by 0 bases and the J gene end by 9 bases; junction bases not matched to a gene: 11. The CDR3 is made up of 17 amino acids. Germline lookup yields CDR1 MGHRA and CDR2 YSYEKL. The CDR3 here is CASSQEPGLAGVAEQFF. The DNA of the CDR3 is TGCGCCAGCAGCCAAGAACCAGGGCTAGCGGGAGTAGCTGAGCAGTTCTTC.

The CDR3, as DNA: TGTGCCAGCAGCGCCCGAGGAGGTACTGAAGCTTTCTTT. Protein sequence: CASSARGGTEAFF. The chain is built from TRBV3-1 and TRBJ1-1; D unclear. The CDR3 extends over 13 amino acids. Germline loops: CDR1 LGHDT, CDR2 YNNKEL (reference sequence). V lost 5 bases, J lost 5 bases, and 12 bases lay in between.

With regard to this clonotype: This may arise from a read error, as a much more abundant clone is one base away. V is TRBV9 and J is TRBJ1-2, with 11 bases fitting TRBD1. Germline values: CDR1 SGDLS, CDR2 YYNGEE. The CDR3 covers 15 residues. In DNA, the CDR3 is TGTGCCAGCAGCCCCCGGACAGGGGGCATCTATGTCTACACCTTC. Protein: CASSPRTGGIYVYTF.

The V gene is TRBV20-1, the J gene TRBJ2-7; 9 nucleotides agree with TRBD2. The V gene's germline CDR1 is DFQATT and CDR2 SNEGSKA (reference sequence). The CDR3 is 15 residues long. V shed 3 bases, J shed 4 bases, and the junction held 10 bases outside the gene matches. For the CDR3, the DNA is TGCAGTGCTAGGCATTCGGCGGGGGGGTCTTACGAGCAGTACTTC. It is translated as CSARHSAGGSYEQYF.

In its sample, this clonotype was seen a few times. The chain uses TRBV14 and TRBJ1-4; 7 bases align to TRBD1. This CDR3 region has 17 residues. J gave up 4 bases and V 4 bases, and 12 bases lay outside the gene matches. The germline CDR1 and CDR2 sequences are SGHDN and FVKESK. The CDR3 region has the DNA TGTGCCAGCAGCCCAGCCCGGGACAGCAGCTTTAATGAAAAACTGTTTTTT. Protein: CASSPARDSSFNEKLFF.

This clonotype came up a few times. The chain joins TRBV9 to TRBJ2-7, with 12 bases identical to TRBD2. Germline loops: CDR1 SGDLS, CDR2 YYNGEE. This CDR3 region has 16 residues. Trimming took 4 bases from V and 3 from J; bases not matched to a gene: 8. The CDR3 coding sequence is TGTGCCAGCAGCCCCGGGACTAGCGGGTACTACTACGAGCAGTACTTC. This encodes CASSPGTSGYYYEQYF.

This clonotype came up a few times. The junction differs from germline at one of its ends, possibly a read error. The J gene is TRBJ2-7, the V gene TRBV7-9, with 9 bases identical to TRBD2. Germline V gene data show CDR1 as SEHNR and CDR2 as FQNEAQ (reference sequence). CDR3 length: 19 amino acids. CDR3: CTSSGRTAGNPSDVYEQYF. In DNA, the CDR3 is TGTACCAGCAGCGGGAGGACAGCGGGGAACCCAAGCGACGTATACGAGCAGTACTTC.

This clonotype was seen a few times. The gene calls are TRBV20-1 and TRBJ2-5, with D uncertain. The DNA end is a closer match to TRBJ2-7, so the J assignment may be wrong. In germline, CDR1 is DFQATT, CDR2 SNEGSKA (reference sequence). CDR3 length: 11 residues. Written as DNA, the CDR3 is TGCAGTGCTCAGTCCGTTGGCGAGCAGTACTTC. Its translation: CSAQSVGEQYF.

This chain connects TRBV3-1 to TRBJ1-3, with TRBD1 as a possible D gene (6 bases). The V gene lost 3 bases and the J gene lost 0 bases, with 15 bases spanning the gap. In germline, CDR1 is LGHDT, CDR2 YNNKEL (reference sequence). This CDR3 has 17 amino acids. This chain's CDR3 is CASSQGGTGLSGNTIYF. Written as DNA, the CDR3 is TGTGCCAGCAGCCAGGGGGGCACGGGGCTCTCTGGAAACACCATATATTTT.

Only a few counts were recorded for this clonotype. This rearrangement joins TRBV6-1 to TRBJ1-1, with 8 positions matching TRBD1. CDR1 MNHNS and CDR2 SASEGT come from the germline V gene. CDR3 length: 14 residues. The ends lost 4 bases at V and 10 bases at J; junction bases unmatched: 11. The CDR3 is CASSGGQGRAGAFF. CDR3 nucleotides: TGTGCCAGCAGTGGTGGACAGGGACGCGCGGGAGCTTTCTTT.

The CDR3 nucleotides read TGTGCCAGCAGCTCGACAGGGGAGTACTATGGCTACACCTTC. As protein: CASSSTGEYYGYTF. The V call is TRBV27, the J call TRBJ1-2; 8 nucleotides line up with TRBD1. V dropped 6 bases and J dropped 3; count of bases not matched to a gene: 6. CDR3 length: 14 amino acids. The V gene's germline CDR1 is MNHEY and CDR2 SMNVEV (reference sequence).

There are a few counts of this clonotype. This CDR3 is CASSFKDRGNEKLFF. CDR3 nucleotides: TGTGCCAGCAGTTTTAAGGACAGGGGGAATGAAAAACTGTTTTTT. The chain carries TRBV28 and TRBJ1-4; 10 positions match TRBD1. Losses at the gene ends were 3 bases for V and 5 bases for J; bases not matched to a gene: 3. Looked up from germline, CDR1 is MDHEN and CDR2 is SYDVKM. This CDR3 comprises 15 residues.

The CDR3 nucleotides read TGTGCCAGCAGTTACTACGGGACAGGGAACACTGAAGCTTTCTTT. It encodes CASSYYGTGNTEAFF. V is TRBV6-2 or TRBV6-3 and J is TRBJ1-1, with 8 positions matching TRBD1. V shed 1 base, J shed 1 base, and the junction held 2 bases outside the gene matches. The germline V gene has CDR1 MNHEY and CDR2 SVGEGT. The CDR3 extends over 15 amino acids.

This clonotype was found a few times. V and J are TRBV20-1 and TRBJ2-5; possibly TRBD1 or TRBD2 for D (5 bases each). This CDR3 is 15 amino acids long. Trimming shortened V by 6 bases and J by 2 bases, and 19 bases separated the two germline ends. The germline CDR1 and CDR2 sequences are DFQATT and SNEGSKA (reference sequence). The CDR3 bases are TGCAGTGCCAGCACGGCCGGGGCCAGACAAGAGACCCAGTACTTC. This encodes CSASTAGARQETQYF.

This clonotype has more than one count but fewer than ten. J is TRBJ2-1 and V is TRBV20-1; 9 bases match TRBD1. The J call is uncertain, as TRBJ2-7 better fits the DNA end. CDR3 length: 14 residues. In germline, CDR1 is DFQATT, CDR2 SNEGSKA (reference sequence). CDR3 DNA: TGCAGTGCTGGAAGGGACAGGGACTCCTACGAGCAGTACTTC. It translates to CSAGRDRDSYEQYF.

The chain is built from TRBV7-2 and TRBJ1-1; no definite D call. Trimming shortened V by 5 bases and J by 6 bases, and 13 bases separated the two germline ends. Germline CDR1 is SGHTA and CDR2 is FQGNSA. The CDR3 totals 13 residues. In DNA form, the CDR3 reads TGTGCCAGCAGCCTCGTGGGGTTCCCTGAAGCTTTCTTT. It is translated as CASSLVGFPEAFF.